The TCR beta chain under discussion was sequenced for a study of CD8+CD57+ T cells in acquired aplastic anemia. Those patients picked for sequencing had displayed CD8+CD57+ cell expansion on flow cytometry. This clonotype was counted only a few times. Germline CDR1 and CDR2: SGHRS and YFSETQ. The CDR3 is 15 amino acids. Deletions cut 0 bases from V and 6 bases from J, with 12 bases between. Genomic DNA, serving as template, underwent TCR beta VDJ and CDR3 profiling. TCRdb itself ran the reads through MiXCR, one entry per CDR3 protein. The sample comprises 190,000 or so distinct CDR3 sequences, less than 60% of which are singletons, and around 1.8% rests with the top ten.

The chain uses TRBV5-1 and TRBJ1-4, with a possible D match to TRBD1 (5 bases). This sequence was found in a human donor with aplastic anemia. The specimen was sorted CD4+, CD8+, or CD8+CD57+ T cells (not recorded which) from PBMCs. The DNA for the CDR3 is TGCGCCAGCAGCTTGGGGGGGACCTCGGATGAAAAACTGTTTTTT. Protein: CASSLGGTSDEKLFF.